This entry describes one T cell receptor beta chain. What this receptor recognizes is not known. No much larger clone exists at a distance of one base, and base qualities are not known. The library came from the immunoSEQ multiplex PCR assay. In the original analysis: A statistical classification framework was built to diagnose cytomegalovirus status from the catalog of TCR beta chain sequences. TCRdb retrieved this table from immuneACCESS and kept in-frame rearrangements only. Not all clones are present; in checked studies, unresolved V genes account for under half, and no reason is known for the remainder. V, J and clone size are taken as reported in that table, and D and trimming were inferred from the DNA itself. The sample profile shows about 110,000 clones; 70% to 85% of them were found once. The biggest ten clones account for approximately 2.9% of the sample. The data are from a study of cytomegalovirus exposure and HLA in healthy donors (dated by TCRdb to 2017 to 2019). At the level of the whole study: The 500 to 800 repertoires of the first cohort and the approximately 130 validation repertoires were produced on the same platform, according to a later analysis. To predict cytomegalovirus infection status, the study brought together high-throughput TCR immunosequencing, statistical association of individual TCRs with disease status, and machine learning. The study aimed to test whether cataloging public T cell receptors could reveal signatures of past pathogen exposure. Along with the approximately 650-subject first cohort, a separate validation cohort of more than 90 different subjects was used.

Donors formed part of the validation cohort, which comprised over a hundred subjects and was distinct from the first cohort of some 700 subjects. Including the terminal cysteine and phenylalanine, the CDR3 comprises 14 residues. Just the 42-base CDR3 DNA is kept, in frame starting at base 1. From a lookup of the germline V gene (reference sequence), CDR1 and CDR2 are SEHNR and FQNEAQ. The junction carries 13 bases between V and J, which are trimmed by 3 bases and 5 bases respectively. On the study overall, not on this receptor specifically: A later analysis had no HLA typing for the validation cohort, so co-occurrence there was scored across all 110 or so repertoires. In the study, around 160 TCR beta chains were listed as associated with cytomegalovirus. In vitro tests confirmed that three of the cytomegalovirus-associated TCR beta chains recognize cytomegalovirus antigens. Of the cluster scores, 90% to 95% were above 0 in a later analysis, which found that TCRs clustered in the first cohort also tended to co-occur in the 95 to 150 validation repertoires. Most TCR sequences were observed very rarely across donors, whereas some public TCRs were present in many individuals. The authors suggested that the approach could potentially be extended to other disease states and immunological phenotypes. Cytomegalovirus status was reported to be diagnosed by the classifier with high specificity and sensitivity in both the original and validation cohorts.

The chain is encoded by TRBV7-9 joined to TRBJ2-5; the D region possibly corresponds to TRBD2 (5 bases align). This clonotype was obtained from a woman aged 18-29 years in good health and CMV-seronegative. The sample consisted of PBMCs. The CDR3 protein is CASSFDLAPETQYF. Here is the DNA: TGTGCCAGCAGCTTTGATCTAGCCCCGGAGACCCAGTACTTC.